These 32 T cell receptor beta chains came from one sample sequenced in a study of follicular helper T cells after annual influenza vaccination. Time point specified: 2015-2016 season, pre-vaccination. TCRdb keeps only in-frame clones here, not all; method: immunoSEQ multiplex PCR. The sample carries 12,000 or so clones, more than 75% recorded once. The sample was CXCR5+ CD38- circulating T follicular helper cells from blood, taken on the day of influenza vaccination. The subset is: circulating Tfh, non-naive CD4+CXCR5+PD-1+ (ICOS+CD38+ or ICOS-CD38-). Receptors were obtained from an adult who received the influenza vaccine.

The chain links TRBV18 to TRBJ1-1; TRBD1 matches at 7 bases. The V gene's germline CDR1 is KGHSH and CDR2 LQKENI. The V and J ends lost 5 bases and 2 bases, in that order; junction bases with no gene match: 8. The length of the CDR3 is 15 residues. CDR3: CASSFAGTENTEAFF. In DNA form, the CDR3 reads TGTGCCAGCTCATTTGCCGGGACAGAAAACACTGAAGCTTTCTTT.

The V gene is TRBV4-2, the J gene TRBJ2-5, with 7 bases identical to TRBD2. Germline V gene sequence: CDR1 LGHNA, CDR2 YNFKEQ. The CDR3 runs to 16 residues. Germline trimming cut 1 base from V and 5 bases from J; bases unmatched to any gene: 10. The CDR3: CASSQVSREGMETQYF. The CDR3 region has the DNA TGTGCCAGCAGCCAAGTGTCCAGGGAGGGAATGGAGACCCAGTACTTC.

In the case of this clone: One end of the junction fails to match germline, which may point to a read error. The chain combines TRBV28 with TRBJ1-1; 10 bases are shared with TRBD1. The length of the CDR3 is 14 residues. In germline, CDR1 is MDHEN, CDR2 SYDVKM. CDR3 region: CASSPPGTGVKLVF. The CDR3 coding sequence is TGTGCCAGCAGCCCCCCAGGGACAGGGGTGAAGCTGGTCTTT.

This rearrangement joins TRBV28 to TRBJ1-1; tentative D call: TRBD1 (6 bases). In germline, CDR1 is MDHEN, CDR2 SYDVKM. V lost 5 bases and J 5 bases, leaving 12 bases between the germline ends. The CDR3 has 13 residues. The CDR3 loop reads CASSEQGRTEAFF. In nucleotides, the CDR3 is TGTGCCAGCAGTGAACAGGGCCGGACTGAAGCTTTCTTT.

This clone was seen a few times. The chain uses TRBV5-4 and TRBJ1-2; possible D gene TRBD1, 6 bases. This CDR3 contains 14 residues. V lost 3 bases and J lost 6, with 15 bases in between. Germline CDR1 and CDR2: SGHNT and YYREEE (reference sequence). CDR3 sequence reads: CASSWGARGDGYTF. The CDR3 DNA is TGTGCCAGCAGCTGGGGGGCTAGGGGAGATGGCTACACCTTC.

This clone appeared a single time. This chain joins TRBV18 and TRBJ2-2, with 9 bases matching TRBD2. V shed 5 bases, J shed 0 bases, and the junction held 7 bases outside the gene matches. Germline V lookup: CDR1 KGHSH, CDR2 LQKENI. The CDR3 spans 17 residues. The CDR3 DNA is TGTGCCAGCTCATCGATTAGGACTAGCGCGAACACCGGGGAGCTGTTTTTT. Protein product: CASSSIRTSANTGELFF. Full variable domain (remainder filled in from reference TRBV18 and TRBJ2-2): NAGVMQNPRHLVRRRGQEARLRCSPMKGHSHVYWYRQLPEEGLKFMVYLQKENIIDESGMPKERFSAEFPKEGPSILRIQQVVRGDSAAYFCASSSIRTSANTGELFFGEGSRLTVL.

This clone was found a few times. The chain couples TRBV19 to TRBJ2-1; tentative D call: TRBD2 (5 bases). Looked up from germline, CDR1 is LNHDA and CDR2 is SQIVND (reference sequence). Trimming took 3 bases from V and 9 from J, leaving 18 bases between them. The CDR3 extends over 15 amino acids. Written as DNA, the CDR3 is TGTGCCAGTAGTATGGATCTCCCCGGGATGGGTGAGCAGTTCTTC. The encoded protein is CASSMDLPGMGEQFF.

V and J are TRBV11-2 and TRBJ1-2, with no clear D. The V end was cut by 5 bases, the J end by 4 bases, with 17 bases between. The germline gives CDR1 SGHAT, CDR2 FQNNGV. The CDR3 sequence is 15 residues long. The CDR3 protein is CASSPHIRGVYGYTF. DNA of the CDR3: TGTGCCAGCAGCCCCCATATCCGAGGTGTCTATGGCTACACCTTC.

CDR3 region: CASSPQPGGHGANVLTF. As DNA, the CDR3 is TGTGCCAGCAGCCCACAACCTGGGGGGCACGGGGCCAACGTCCTGACTTTC. This sequence joins TRBV7-2 and TRBJ2-6; D possibly matches TRBD1 or TRBD2 (6 bases each). Germline-derived CDR1 and CDR2 are SGHTA and FQGNSA. There are 17 residues in the CDR3. V dropped 5 bases and J dropped 4 bases, with 18 bases sitting between them.

The V call is TRBV7-2, the J call TRBJ2-3, with 9 bases fitting TRBD2. Germline-derived CDR1 and CDR2 are SGHTA and FQGNSA. Trimming took 1 base from V and 2 from J; bases not matched to a gene: 4. CDR3 size: 16 residues. The CDR3 spells CASSLGLAGNTDTQYF. In DNA, the CDR3 is TGTGCCAGCAGCTTAGGTCTAGCGGGAAACACAGATACGCAGTATTTT.

J is TRBJ1-6 and V is TRBV7-9; the D gene is possibly TRBD1 (6 bases). Germline V CDR1 and CDR2: SEHNR, FQNEAQ (reference sequence). Trimming removed 2 bases from V and 11 bases from J, with 13 bases in between. The CDR3 sequence is 14 residues long. This chain's CDR3 is CASSLPGAGAPLHF. DNA for the CDR3: TGTGCCAGCAGCTTACCGGGGGCAGGGGCACCCCTCCACTTT. Full variable domain (outside the CDR3, taken from reference TRBV7-9 and TRBJ1-6): DTGVSQNPRHKITKRGQNVTFRCDPISEHNRLYWYRQTLGQGPEFLTYFQNEAQLEKSRLLSDRFSAERPKGSFSTLEIQRTEQGDSAMYLCASSLPGAGAPLHFGNGTRLTVT.

J is TRBJ2-3 and V is TRBV5-6, with 8 positions matching TRBD2. The CDR3 totals 17 residues. V lost 4 bases, J lost 0 bases, and 10 bases stayed unmatched. Germline V gene data show CDR1 as SGHDT and CDR2 as YYEEEE. The CDR3 bases are TGTGCCAGCAGCCGTTTCCTAGCGGGCGTAAGCACAGATACGCAGTATTTT. Its translation: CASSRFLAGVSTDTQYF. Complete variable domain (other parts from reference TRBV5-6 and TRBJ2-3): DAGVTQSPTHLIKTRGQQVTLRCSPKSGHDTVSWYQQALGQGPQFIFQYYEEEERQRGNFPDRFSGHQFPNYSSELNVNALLLGDSALYLCASSRFLAGVSTDTQYFGPGTRLTVL.

The V and J genes are TRBV7-2 and TRBJ2-7; 8 bases match TRBD1. Germline lookup yields CDR1 SGHTA and CDR2 FQGNSA. Trimming cost V 6 bases and J 2 bases; bases outside gene matches: 9. The CDR3 covers 15 residues. CDR3 protein: CASRGTGGSAYEQYF. The CDR3 DNA reads TGTGCCAGCAGAGGAACAGGGGGATCCGCCTACGAGCAGTACTTC.

This clone has more than one count but fewer than ten. The chain joins TRBV28 to TRBJ2-2; 13 bases are a match to TRBD2. Germline CDR1 reads MDHEN; CDR2 reads SYDVKM. The CDR3 is 16 amino acids. J was trimmed by 7 bases and V by 5 bases; bases with no gene match: 7. For the CDR3, the DNA is TGTGCCAGCAGTCCAGGGACTAGCGGGGTTAACGGGGAGCTGTTTTTT. This sequence encodes CASSPGTSGVNGELFF.

This rearrangement joins TRBV6-1 to TRBJ2-5, with no clear D. The germline CDR1 and CDR2 sequences are MNHNS and SASEGT. The length of the CDR3 is 11 residues. Trimming shortened V by 8 bases and J by 4 bases, and 8 bases separated the two germline ends. CDR3 sequence (DNA): TGTGCCAGCGAAAAGGGAGAGACCCAGTACTTC. Protein: CASEKGETQYF.

This chain connects TRBV5-4 to TRBJ1-4; the match to TRBD1 covers 10 bases. The CDR3 consists of 14 residues. Germline lookup yields CDR1 SGHNT and CDR2 YYREEE (reference sequence). V lost 3 bases and J lost 8; bases outside the gene matches: 4. This CDR3 reads CASSWDRGSEKLFF. Written as DNA, the CDR3 is TGTGCCAGCAGCTGGGACAGGGGATCCGAAAAACTGTTTTTT.

In DNA, the CDR3 is TGTGCCTGGAGTGTACAAGGTTACCAGACCCAGTACTTC. Protein product: CAWSVQGYQTQYF. V and J are TRBV30 and TRBJ2-5; unclear D gene. The CDR3 spans 13 residues. The ends were cut back, 0 bases at V and 6 bases at J, with 11 bases in the middle. The germline V gene encodes CDR1 GTSNPN and CDR2 SVGIG (reference sequence).

The chain employs TRBV19 and TRBJ1-4, with a possible D match to TRBD1 (6 bases). V was trimmed by 6 bases and J by 2 bases, leaving 13 bases between them. This CDR3 has 15 residues. CDR1 is LNHDA, CDR2 SQIVND, per germline (reference sequence). The DNA of the CDR3 is TGTGCCAGTAGACCGACAGGTGGGACTAATGAAAAACTGTTTTTT. Protein product: CASRPTGGTNEKLFF.

This chain uses TRBV30 with TRBJ1-1; D not certain. This CDR3 is built from 13 residues. The V end was cut by 3 bases, the J end by 0 bases, with 8 bases between. Per the germline V gene, CDR1 is GTSNPN and CDR2 is SVGIG (reference sequence). This chain's CDR3 is CAWREDLNTEAFF. As DNA, the CDR3 is TGTGCCTGGAGAGAGGATTTGAACACTGAAGCTTTCTTT.

This clone appeared a single time. CDR3 sequence reads: CASSSPRGDTGELFF. Here the CDR3 DNA reads TGTGCCAGCAGTAGCCCAAGGGGGGACACCGGGGAGCTGTTTTTT. The chain joins TRBV28 to TRBJ2-2, with D perhaps being TRBD1 or TRBD2 (6 bases each). The CDR3 extends over 15 amino acids. Trimming stripped 5 bases from V and 3 bases from J, with 13 bases between. Germline CDR1 MDHEN, CDR2 SYDVKM.

This sequence joins TRBV2 and TRBJ2-1, with D perhaps TRBD1 (5 bases). Germline values: CDR1 SNHLY, CDR2 FYNNEI. Trimming pared 7 bases from V and 10 bases from J, leaving 20 bases between. There are 14 residues in the CDR3. The CDR3 DNA reads TGTGCCAGCAATAGGCTGATCGTAGGGGCAGAGCAGTTCTTC. Translated, it gives CASNRLIVGAEQFF. The full variable domain, completed using reference TRBV2 and TRBJ2-1, is EPEVTQTPSHQVTQMGQEVILRCVPISNHLYFYWYRQILGQKVEFLVSFYNNEISEKSEIFDDQFSVERPDGSNFTLKIRSTKLEDSAMYFCASNRLIVGAEQFFGPGTRLTVL.

The chain is built from TRBV2 and TRBJ1-2; D gene unclear. Trimming left V 1 base short and J 7 bases short, with 13 bases between. Germline CDR1 reads SNHLY; CDR2 reads FYNNEI. This CDR3 has 14 residues. CDR3 sequence (DNA): TGTGCCAGCAGTGAAGGGAGAGGTCAGATTGGCTACACCTTC. Amino acid sequence: CASSEGRGQIGYTF.

The chain couples TRBV7-2 to TRBJ1-5; TRBD1 is a possible D gene (6 bases). Germline CDR1 and CDR2: SGHTA and FQGNSA. CDR3 length equals 16 residues. The ends were cut back, 5 bases at V and 2 bases at J, with 16 bases in the middle. Here the CDR3 reads CASSPKARGGNQPQHF. The CDR3 DNA is TGTGCCAGCAGCCCGAAGGCCAGGGGCGGCAATCAGCCCCAGCATTTT.

The gene calls are TRBV2 and TRBJ1-5; 8 bases are shared with TRBD1. Per germline, CDR1 SNHLY and CDR2 FYNNEI. CDR3 length: 15 amino acids. V gave up 6 bases and J gave up 1 base; unmatched junction bases: 5. The CDR3 loop reads CASSGQGGSNQPQHF. Here the CDR3 DNA reads TGTGCCAGCAGCGGACAGGGAGGGAGCAATCAGCCCCAGCATTTT.

This clone occurred once. The chain links TRBV11-2 to TRBJ1-5, with D tentatively TRBD1 (6 bases). The V end was cut by 1 base, the J end by 5 bases, with 9 bases between. Looked up from germline, CDR1 is SGHAT and CDR2 is FQNNGV. The CDR3 spans 14 residues. CDR3 DNA: TGTGCCAGCAGCTTAGGTACAGGGCATCAGCCCCAGCATTTT. Translation gives CASSLGTGHQPQHF.

The chain has TRBV30 and TRBJ1-3, with 7 bases identical to TRBD1. The germline CDR1 and CDR2 sequences are GTSNPN and SVGIG (reference sequence). The CDR3 consists of 14 residues. Germline trimming cut 2 bases from V and 4 bases from J; bases unmatched to any gene: 5. This CDR3 reads CAWSRDSSGNTIYF. The CDR3 nucleotides read TGTGCCTGGAGTCGGGACAGCTCCGGAAACACCATATATTTT.

The V gene is TRBV5-1, the J gene TRBJ2-2, with 10 positions matching TRBD1. Germline CDR1 is SGHRS and CDR2 is YFSETQ. This CDR3 spans 18 amino acids. Unmatched junction bases numbered 9, after V lost 0 bases and J lost 4 bases. CDR3 residues: CASSLVTGGARITGELFF. CDR3 in DNA: TGCGCCAGCAGCTTGGTGACAGGGGGCGCGCGGATCACCGGGGAGCTGTTTTTT.

This chain joins TRBV5-1 and TRBJ1-1; no clear D. Looked up from germline, CDR1 is SGHRS and CDR2 is YFSETQ. CDR3 length: 16 amino acids. Trimming stripped 1 base from V and 0 bases from J, with 13 bases between. CDR3 region: CASSLRSTAMNTEAFF. In nucleotides, the CDR3 is TGCGCCAGCAGCTTGAGAAGTACGGCAATGAACACTGAAGCTTTCTTT.

V is TRBV27 and J is TRBJ2-5; TRBD1 agrees at 9 bases. The CDR3 has 19 residues. Germline assignment: CDR1 MNHEY and CDR2 SMNVEV (reference sequence). The trim removed 2 bases at V and 3 bases at J, leaving 16 bases unmatched. The CDR3: CASSLPPTGGVLGKETQYF. The CDR3 nucleotides read TGTGCCAGCAGTTTACCCCCGACAGGGGGGGTCCTAGGAAAAGAGACCCAGTACTTC.

This clone has more than one count but fewer than ten. The chain couples TRBV6-5 to TRBJ1-4, with a possible D match to TRBD1 (5 bases). The CDR3 consists of 12 residues. Trimming took 10 bases from V and 8 from J, leaving 14 bases between them. Germline V gene sequence: CDR1 MNHEY, CDR2 SVGAGI. Written as DNA, the CDR3 is TGTGCCACCGGGCTACGGGGCGAAAAACTGTTTTTT. Translating it yields CATGLRGEKLFF.

The V and J genes are TRBV5-1 and TRBJ2-1; D unresolved. V lost 2 bases and J 5 bases, leaving 14 bases between the germline ends. The CDR3 runs 15 residues. Germline values: CDR1 SGHRS, CDR2 YFSETQ. CDR3 protein: CASSLGYSTNNEQFF. CDR3 bases: TGCGCCAGCAGCTTAGGCTATAGTACAAACAATGAGCAGTTCTTC.

CDR3 sequence: CASSSDRGAADTQYF. In DNA form, the CDR3 reads TGTGCCAGCAGTTCGGACAGGGGCGCCGCAGATACGCAGTATTTT. This chain uses TRBV2 with TRBJ2-3; 9 bases align to TRBD1. Per the germline V gene, CDR1 is SNHLY and CDR2 is FYNNEI. The CDR3 totals 15 residues. V lost 5 bases to trimming and J lost 4 bases; unmatched junction nucleotides: 7.